This T cell receptor (beta chain) was recorded in a study of beta chain features in type 1 diabetes. Reverse transcribing all isolated RNA meant expressed TCRB transcripts were sequenced. Produced via immunoSEQ multiplex PCR; TCRdb's table is partial and in-frame only. Among around 340,000 clones listed, under 8.5% were seen once. Per germline, CDR1 MNHEY and CDR2 SVGAGI. This CDR3 has 13 residues. V gave up 6 bases and J gave up 2 bases; unmatched junction bases: 4. This chain uses TRBV6-5 with TRBJ2-7; TRBD1 matches at 7 bases. The receptor comes from a woman younger than 35 in good health. The specimen was central memory CD4+ T cells from blood. The CDR3, as DNA: TGTGCCAGCAGAAAAGGACAGGCCTACGAGCAGTACTTC. Its translation: CASRKGQAYEQYF.